These 21 T cell receptor beta chains were all obtained from the same sample, sequenced in a study of blood T cell repertoires in COVID-19. Libraries were prepared by immunoSEQ multiplex PCR; TCRdb keeps only in-frame clonotypes and omits some of them. Here the sample spans about 140,000 clones, around 80% being singletons. What was sequenced was peripheral blood. The receptors were sampled from a man in his sixties with acute or convalescent COVID-19.

V usage is TRBV11-2 and J usage is TRBJ1-4; 8 nucleotides agree with TRBD1. CDR1 is SGHAT, CDR2 FQNNGV, per germline. The CDR3 sequence is 12 residues long. V was pared by 10 bases and J by 10 bases, with 8 bases of the junction left unmatched. This CDR3 reads CANTNQGAKLFF. The CDR3 coding sequence is TGTGCCAACACCAATCAGGGGGCAAAACTGTTTTTT.

The chain joins TRBV28 to TRBJ1-4, with 10 bases lining up with TRBD1. The length of the CDR3 is 16 residues. The germline CDR1 and CDR2 sequences are MDHEN and SYDVKM. V lost 8 bases to trimming and J lost 8 bases; unmatched junction nucleotides: 14. The CDR3 nucleotides read TGTGCCAGCTACTCGACCCTTGGACAGGGGGGCGAAAAACTGTTTTTT. Its protein product is CASYSTLGQGGEKLFF. The variable domain in full, completed from reference TRBV28 and TRBJ1-4, reads DVKVTQSSRYLVKRTGEKVFLECVQDMDHENMFWYRQDPGLGLRLIYFSYDVKMKEKGDIPEGYSVSREKKERFSLILESASTNQTSMYLCASYSTLGQGGEKLFFGSGTQLSVL.

This sequence joins TRBV2 and TRBJ2-2, with 7 bases identical to TRBD1. The CDR3 is made up of 15 amino acids. V was pared by 7 bases and J by 4 bases, with 9 bases of the junction left unmatched. Germline CDR1 and CDR2: SNHLY and FYNNEI. CDR3: CASKTLRDSTGELFF. CDR3 nucleotides: TGTGCCAGCAAAACCCTCCGGGACAGCACCGGGGAGCTGTTTTTT.

The rearrangement links TRBV27 to TRBJ2-7; TRBD1 matches 11 bases. Germline V lookup: CDR1 MNHEY, CDR2 SMNVEV (reference sequence). Losses at the gene ends were 4 bases for V and 3 bases for J; bases not matched to a gene: 2. The CDR3 extends over 14 amino acids. CDR3 region: CASSSGTGGYEQYF. DNA of the CDR3: TGTGCCAGCAGTTCCGGGACAGGGGGCTACGAGCAGTACTTC.

The chain couples TRBV2 to TRBJ1-2, with D uncertain. Germline V gene lookup returns CDR1 SNHLY and CDR2 FYNNEI. The CDR3 consists of 14 residues. V was trimmed by 7 bases and J by 2 bases, leaving 14 bases between them. The CDR3 DNA reads as TGTGCCAGCACTTTCGCGACACTCAACTATGGCTACACCTTC. This gives the protein CASTFATLNYGYTF. Drawing the rest from reference TRBV2 and TRBJ1-2, the complete variable domain is EPEVTQTPSHQVTQMGQEVILRCVPISNHLYFYWYRQILGQKVEFLVSFYNNEISEKSEIFDDQFSVERPDGSNFTLKIRSTKLEDSAMYFCASTFATLNYGYTFGSGTRLTVV.

This rearrangement joins TRBV5-1 to TRBJ1-4; no clear D. V gave up 4 bases and J gave up 7 bases, with 17 bases separating them. Germline V lookup: CDR1 SGHRS, CDR2 YFSETQ. The CDR3 contains 15 residues. CDR3 loop: CASSAGAGRGEKLFF. CDR3 sequence (DNA): TGCGCCAGCAGCGCTGGTGCCGGCCGGGGTGAAAAACTGTTTTTT.

V is TRBV28 and J is TRBJ2-1; 9 bases match TRBD2. J gave up 7 bases and V 7 bases, and 11 bases lay outside the gene matches. This CDR3 spans 15 amino acids. Germline-derived CDR1 and CDR2 are MDHEN and SYDVKM. CDR3 sequence (DNA): TGTGCCAGCACTTCGTTGGGGACTAGCCTGAATGAGCAGTTCTTC. Translated, it gives CASTSLGTSLNEQFF.

This clone was recorded a few times. The J gene is TRBJ2-2, the V gene TRBV24-1, with TRBD2 identical over 10 bases. The CDR3 extends over 19 amino acids. Germline trimming cut 3 bases from V and 7 bases from J; bases unmatched to any gene: 16. CDR1 is KGHDR, CDR2 SFDVKD, per germline. The CDR3 region is CATSDPPGGSGRALGELFF. CDR3 in DNA: TGTGCCACCAGTGATCCGCCGGGGGGCAGCGGGAGGGCCCTCGGGGAGCTGTTTTTT.

This rearrangement joins TRBV7-9 to TRBJ2-3; 7 bases fit TRBD2. The CDR3 contains 15 residues. With 0 bases clipped from V and 1 base from J, the junction kept 1 base outside the gene matches. Looked up from germline, CDR1 is SEHNR and CDR2 is FQNEAQ (reference sequence). CDR3 nucleotides: TGTGCCAGCAGCTTAGCTACTAGCGGCACAGATACGCAGTATTTT. It is translated as CASSLATSGTDTQYF.

The genes are TRBV9 and TRBJ1-6; D gene unclear. Between the trimmed V and J ends, which lost 0 bases and 8 bases, there was a span of 9 bases. In germline, CDR1 is SGDLS, CDR2 YYNGEE. The CDR3 covers 14 residues. Here the CDR3 DNA reads TGTGCCAGCAGCGTAGCGTTACGCGATTCACCCCTCCACTTT. Translation: CASSVALRDSPLHF.

This sequence joins TRBV19 and TRBJ1-3; D perhaps matches TRBD1 (5 bases). There are 15 residues in the CDR3. Germline V gene lookup returns CDR1 LNHDA and CDR2 SQIVND (reference sequence). V dropped 3 bases and J dropped 1 base, with 10 bases sitting between them. The CDR3 region is CASSILGGSGNTIYF. The CDR3 DNA reads TGTGCCAGTAGTATCCTGGGGGGATCTGGAAACACCATATATTTT. Full variable domain (missing parts from reference TRBV19 and TRBJ1-3): DGGITQSPKYLFRKEGQNVTLSCEQNLNHDAMYWYRQDPGQGLRLIYYSQIVNDFQKGDIAEGYSVSREKKESFPLTVTSAQKNPTAFYLCASSILGGSGNTIYFGEGSWLTVV.

The chain uses TRBV28 and TRBJ2-1; TRBD2 is a possible D gene (5 bases). There are 16 residues in the CDR3. Germline V lookup: CDR1 MDHEN, CDR2 SYDVKM. V lost 8 bases and J 0 bases, leaving 17 bases between the germline ends. DNA of the CDR3: TGTGCCAGCCTGGGTAGCGAACCCCTCTCCTACAATGAGCAGTTCTTC. This translates into CASLGSEPLSYNEQFF.

This clone was counted between two and nine times. This chain connects TRBV2 to TRBJ2-1; tentative D call: TRBD2 (6 bases). The CDR3 runs 14 residues. V was pared by 5 bases and J by 5 bases, with 13 bases between. Germline CDR1 reads SNHLY; CDR2 reads FYNNEI. In DNA, the CDR3 is TGTGCCAGCAGTCTACCGGACTACAACAATGAGCAGTTCTTC. Translated: CASSLPDYNNEQFF.

The chain recombines TRBV18 with TRBJ2-7, with TRBD2 identical over 12 bases. V shed 6 bases, J shed 2 bases, and the junction held 2 bases outside the gene matches. CDR3 size: 14 residues. Germline CDR1 is KGHSH and CDR2 is LQKENI. CDR3 loop: CASSRTSGTYEQYF. The CDR3 DNA is TGTGCCAGCTCTCGGACTAGCGGGACCTACGAGCAGTACTTC.

This clone was found once. This chain links TRBV27 with TRBJ2-7, with TRBD2 matching over 7 bases. The CDR3 length is 14 residues. The trim removed 7 bases at V and 2 bases at J, leaving 8 bases unmatched. Germline V gene sequence: CDR1 MNHEY, CDR2 SMNVEV (reference sequence). The DNA for the CDR3 is TGTGCCAGCACCGCAGCGGGAATAGCCTACGAGCAGTACTTC. Amino acids: CASTAAGIAYEQYF.

The V and J genes are TRBV5-4 and TRBJ2-1, with D hard to call. V was pared by 4 bases and J by 7 bases, with 15 bases between. Looked up from germline, CDR1 is SGHNT and CDR2 is YYREEE (reference sequence). CDR3 length equals 14 residues. CDR3 coding DNA: TGTGCCAGCAGCCCCCCGGAGTTAGGTAATGAGCAGTTCTTC. It codes for CASSPPELGNEQFF.

The chain links TRBV6-5 to TRBJ1-5; 9 bases are a match to TRBD1. The CDR3 spans 15 residues. Germline loops: CDR1 MNHEY, CDR2 SVGAGI. The J segment lost 5 bases and the V segment lost 5 bases, leaving 7 bases of the junction unmatched. CDR3: CASSRGGTGYQPQHF. DNA for the CDR3: TGTGCCAGCAGTCGGGGCGGGACAGGGTATCAGCCCCAGCATTTT.

This rearrangement joins TRBV7-9 to TRBJ1-6, with D possibly matching TRBD1 (5 bases). CDR3 length: 17 residues. Per the germline V gene, CDR1 is SEHNR and CDR2 is FQNEAQ (reference sequence). Trimming removed 1 base from V and 0 bases from J, with 10 bases in between. CDR3 bases: TGTGCCAGCAGCTTAGTCCGGGGGAGCTCCTATAATTCACCCCTCCACTTT. Protein: CASSLVRGSSYNSPLHF.

This chain links TRBV7-2 with TRBJ2-1; D is possibly TRBD1 (6 bases). The CDR3 spans 15 residues. Germline lookup yields CDR1 SGHTA and CDR2 FQGNSA. Trimming took 4 bases from V and 3 from J, leaving 13 bases between them. The CDR3 DNA reads as TGTGCCAGCAGCTCCACTGGGACAAACTACAATGAGCAGTTCTTC. Its translation is CASSSTGTNYNEQFF.

This clone was counted a single time. The genes are TRBV6-5 and TRBJ1-5; 7 bases agree with TRBD1. Germline-derived CDR1 and CDR2 are MNHEY and SVGAGI. Trimming at V came to 4 bases and at J to 2 bases, leaving 2 bases not matched to a gene. The CDR3 consists of 14 residues. For the CDR3, the DNA is TGTGCCAGCAGTTTAGGACAGGGCAATCAGCCCCAGCATTTT. Translated: CASSLGQGNQPQHF.

The chain employs TRBV6-1 and TRBJ2-2; D may be TRBD1 (6 bases). The germline V and J ends were trimmed by 4 bases and 2 bases, with 14 bases remaining between them. Looked up from germline, CDR1 is MNHNS and CDR2 is SASEGT. The CDR3 has 16 residues. CDR3 amino acids: CASSGGGHVNTGELFF. CDR3 nucleotide sequence: TGTGCCAGCAGTGGTGGGGGCCATGTCAACACCGGGGAGCTGTTTTTT.